This T cell receptor (beta chain) was found in a study of PD-L1 blockade in urothelial cancer. Study as a whole: Study patients had been treated with 0 to 3 previous chemotherapy regimens. At 3 weeks after treatment start (second dose) and again at 6 weeks, blood was analyzed. When blood samples were assessed, the median T cell count was around 140,000.

This CDR3 region has 13 residues. Per the germline V gene, CDR1 is SGHTA and CDR2 is FQGTGA. The germline V and J ends were trimmed by 2 bases and 4 bases, with 8 bases remaining between them. Method: immunoSEQ multiplex PCR; TCRdb's copy keeps in-frame clones and lacks some. The sample yields about 95,000 clones, 90% seen once. Documented time point: pretreatment peripheral blood. Notes on this clone: As yet, its antigen is unknown.

Study results and caveats: Durable benefit was linked to greater 3-week expansion of tumor-associated blood clones.

The chain is built from TRBV7-3 and TRBJ1-1; a possible D gene is TRBD1 (5 bases). The sequencing used PBMCs, collected around atezolizumab (anti-PD-L1) treatment. The clonotype originates from a man in his fifties or sixties with urothelial cancer. The CDR3 is CASSLYGGTEAFF. The CDR3 DNA follows: TGTGCCAGCAGCTTATACGGGGGCACTGAAGCTTTCTTT.